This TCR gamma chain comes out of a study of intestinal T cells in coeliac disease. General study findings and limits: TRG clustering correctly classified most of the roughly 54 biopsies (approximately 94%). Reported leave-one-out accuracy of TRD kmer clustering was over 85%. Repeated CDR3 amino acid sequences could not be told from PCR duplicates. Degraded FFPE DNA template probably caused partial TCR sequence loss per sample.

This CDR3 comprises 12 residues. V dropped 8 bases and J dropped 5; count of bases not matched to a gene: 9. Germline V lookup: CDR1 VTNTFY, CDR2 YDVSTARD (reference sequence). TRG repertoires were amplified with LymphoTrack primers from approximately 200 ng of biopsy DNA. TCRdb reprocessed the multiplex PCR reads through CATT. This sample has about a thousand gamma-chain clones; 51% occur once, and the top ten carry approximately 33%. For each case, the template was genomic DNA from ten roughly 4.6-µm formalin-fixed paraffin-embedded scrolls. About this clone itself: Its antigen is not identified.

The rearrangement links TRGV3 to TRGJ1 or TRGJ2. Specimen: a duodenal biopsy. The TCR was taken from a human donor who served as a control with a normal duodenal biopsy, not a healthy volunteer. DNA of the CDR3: TGTGCCACCTTGGGACAGGATTATAAGAAACTCTTT. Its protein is CATLGQDYKKLF.